This TCR beta chain was sequenced during a study of T cell responses to AZD1222 COVID-19 vaccine. Produced via immunoSEQ multiplex PCR; TCRdb's table is partial and in-frame only. The sample shows fewer than 300,000 clones, over 90% of them seen only once. This clone was observed a handful of times. What it binds is not known. Overall study results and limits: Close to half of spike-specific TCRs reportedly recognize unmutated variant regions. Spike-specific TCR breadth and depth went up after people got two AZD1222 doses. White British ancestry dominated among donors, who included more females, and clonal diversity was possibly underestimated.

The receptor was derived from an adult in good health. This material consisted of peripheral blood, taken on day 0 of AZD1222 vaccination.

The CDR3 protein is CASSRGRFRETQYF. The CDR3 nucleotides are TGTGCCAGCAGTCGTGGGAGGTTTCGAGAGACCCAGTACTTC. V and J are TRBV6-5 and TRBJ2-5; the D gene is possibly TRBD2 (6 bases). Germline CDR1 reads MNHEY; CDR2 reads SVGAGI. The CDR3 has 14 residues. V gave up 5 bases and J gave up 4 bases, with 14 bases separating them.